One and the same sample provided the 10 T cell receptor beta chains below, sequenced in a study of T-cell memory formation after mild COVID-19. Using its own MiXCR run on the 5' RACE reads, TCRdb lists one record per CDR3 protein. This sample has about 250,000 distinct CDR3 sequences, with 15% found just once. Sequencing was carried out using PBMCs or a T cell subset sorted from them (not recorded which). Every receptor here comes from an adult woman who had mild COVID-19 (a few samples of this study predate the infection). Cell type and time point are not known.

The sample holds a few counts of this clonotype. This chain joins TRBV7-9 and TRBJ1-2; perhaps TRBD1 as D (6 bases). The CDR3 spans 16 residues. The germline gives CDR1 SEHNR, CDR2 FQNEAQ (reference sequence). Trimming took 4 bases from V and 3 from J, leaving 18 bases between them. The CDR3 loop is CASSSLSRGQDYGYTF. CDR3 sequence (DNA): TGTGCCAGCAGCTCCCTGTCTCGGGGGCAAGACTATGGCTACACCTTC.

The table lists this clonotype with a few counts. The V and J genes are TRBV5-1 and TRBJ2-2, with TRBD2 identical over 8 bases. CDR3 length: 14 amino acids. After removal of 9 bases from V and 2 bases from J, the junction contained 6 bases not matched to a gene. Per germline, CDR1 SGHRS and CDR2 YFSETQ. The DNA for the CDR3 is TGCGCCACCTCAGCGGGAGTTAACACCGGGGAGCTGTTTTTT. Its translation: CATSAGVNTGELFF.

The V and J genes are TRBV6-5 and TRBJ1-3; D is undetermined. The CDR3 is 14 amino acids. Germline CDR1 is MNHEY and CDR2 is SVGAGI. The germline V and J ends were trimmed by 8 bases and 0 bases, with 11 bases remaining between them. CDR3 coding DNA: TGTGCCAGCTCCCGACGGTCCTCTGGAAACACCATATATTTT. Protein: CASSRRSSGNTIYF.

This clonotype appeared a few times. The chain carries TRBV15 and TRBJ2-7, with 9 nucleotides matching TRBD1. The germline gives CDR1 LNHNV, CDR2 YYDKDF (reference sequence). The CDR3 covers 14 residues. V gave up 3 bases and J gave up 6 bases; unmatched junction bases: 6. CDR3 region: CATSRDRGLFEQYF. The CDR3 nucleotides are TGTGCCACCAGCAGGGACAGGGGTTTATTCGAGCAGTACTTC.

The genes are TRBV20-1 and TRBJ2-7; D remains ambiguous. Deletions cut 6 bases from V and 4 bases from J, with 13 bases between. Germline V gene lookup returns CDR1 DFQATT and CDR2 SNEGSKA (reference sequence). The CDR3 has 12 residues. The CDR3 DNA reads TGCAGTGCCCCCAGGCCCCCTTACGAGCAGTACTTC. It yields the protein CSAPRPPYEQYF.

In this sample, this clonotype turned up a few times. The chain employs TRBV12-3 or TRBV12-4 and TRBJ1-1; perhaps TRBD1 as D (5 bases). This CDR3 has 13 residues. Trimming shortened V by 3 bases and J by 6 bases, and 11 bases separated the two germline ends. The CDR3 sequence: CASSFRGTAEAFF. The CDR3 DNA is TGTGCCAGCAGTTTCCGGGGGACCGCTGAAGCTTTCTTT.

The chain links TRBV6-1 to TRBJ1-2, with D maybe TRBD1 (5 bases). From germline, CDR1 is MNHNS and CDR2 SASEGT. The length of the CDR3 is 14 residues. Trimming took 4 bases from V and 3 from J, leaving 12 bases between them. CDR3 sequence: CASSARRGDYGYTF. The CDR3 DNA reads TGTGCCAGCAGTGCTCGCAGAGGGGACTATGGCTACACCTTC.

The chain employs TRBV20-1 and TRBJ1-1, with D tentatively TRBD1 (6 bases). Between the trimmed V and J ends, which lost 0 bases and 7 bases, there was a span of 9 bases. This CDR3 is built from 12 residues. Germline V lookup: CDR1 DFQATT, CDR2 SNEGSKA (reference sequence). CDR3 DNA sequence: TGCAGTGCTAGAGAGGGAGGGGGTGAAGCTTTCTTT. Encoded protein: CSAREGGGEAFF.

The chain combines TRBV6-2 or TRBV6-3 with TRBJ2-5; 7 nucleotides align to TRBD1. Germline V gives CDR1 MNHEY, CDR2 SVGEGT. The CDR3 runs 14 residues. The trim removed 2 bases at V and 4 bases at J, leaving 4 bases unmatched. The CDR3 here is CASSYVAGGETQYF. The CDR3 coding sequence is TGTGCCAGCAGTTACGTGGCAGGGGGAGAGACCCAGTACTTC.

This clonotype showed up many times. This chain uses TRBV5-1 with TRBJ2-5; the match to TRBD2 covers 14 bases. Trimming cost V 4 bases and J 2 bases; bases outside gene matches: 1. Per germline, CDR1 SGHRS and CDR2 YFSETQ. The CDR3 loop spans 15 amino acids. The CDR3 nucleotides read TGCGCCAGCAGCCGGACTAGCGGGGGGCAAGAGACCCAGTACTTC. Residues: CASSRTSGGQETQYF.